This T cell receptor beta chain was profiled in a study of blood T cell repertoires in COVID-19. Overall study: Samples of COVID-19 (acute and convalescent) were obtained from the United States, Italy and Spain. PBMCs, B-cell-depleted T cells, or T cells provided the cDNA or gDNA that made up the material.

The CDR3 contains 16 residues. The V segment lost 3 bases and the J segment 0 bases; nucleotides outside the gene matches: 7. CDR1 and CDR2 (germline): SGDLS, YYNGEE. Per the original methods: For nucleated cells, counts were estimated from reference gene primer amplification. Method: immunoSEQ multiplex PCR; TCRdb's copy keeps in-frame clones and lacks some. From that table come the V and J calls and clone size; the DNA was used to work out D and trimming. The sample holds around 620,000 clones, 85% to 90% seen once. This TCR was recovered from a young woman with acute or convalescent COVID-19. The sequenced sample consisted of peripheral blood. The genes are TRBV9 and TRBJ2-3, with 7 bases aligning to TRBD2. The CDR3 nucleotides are TGTGCCAGCAGCGGTCTTGCGGGGGAGAGCACAGATACGCAGTATTTT. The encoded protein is CASSGLAGESTDTQYF. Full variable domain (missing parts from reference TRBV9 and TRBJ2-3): DSGVTQTPKHLITATGQRVTLRCSPRSGDLSVYWYQQSLDQGLQFLIQYYNGEERAKGNILERFSAQQFPDLHSELNLSSLELGDSALYFCASSGLAGESTDTQYFGPGTRLTVL.